This entry describes one TCR beta chain. What it recognizes is unknown. TCRdb analysed the 5' RACE reads with MiXCR anew, one entry per CDR3 protein. This table has a few hundred thousand distinct CDR3 sequences, around 30% appearing once. This sample is part of a study of T-cell memory formation after mild COVID-19. Study findings and constraints: Researchers found some responding clones in pre-infection memory, a sign that cross-reactive memory joined.

CDR3 size: 14 residues. The germline CDR1 and CDR2 sequences are SGHTA and FQGTGA. Trimming shortened V by 8 bases and J by 2 bases, and 14 bases separated the two germline ends. Material for sequencing was PBMCs or a T cell subset sorted from them (not recorded which). The rearrangement uses TRBV7-3 and TRBJ2-3; possible D gene TRBD1, 5 bases. The TCR comes from an adult woman who had mild COVID-19 (a few samples of this study predate the infection). Cell type and time point are not known. CDR3 residues: CASGWGGSTDTQYF. The CDR3 region has the DNA TGTGCCAGCGGATGGGGCGGCTCCACAGATACGCAGTATTTT.